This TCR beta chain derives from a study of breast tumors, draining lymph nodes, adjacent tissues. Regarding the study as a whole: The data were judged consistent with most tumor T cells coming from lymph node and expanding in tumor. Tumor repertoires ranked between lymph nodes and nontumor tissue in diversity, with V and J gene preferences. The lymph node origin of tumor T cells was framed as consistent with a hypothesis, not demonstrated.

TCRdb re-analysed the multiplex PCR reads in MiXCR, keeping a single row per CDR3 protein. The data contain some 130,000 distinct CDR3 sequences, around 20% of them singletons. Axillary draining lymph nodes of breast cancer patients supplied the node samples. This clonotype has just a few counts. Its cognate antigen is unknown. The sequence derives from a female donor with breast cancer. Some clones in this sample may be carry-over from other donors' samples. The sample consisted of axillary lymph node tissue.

The CDR3 loop reads CASSTNFATNEKLFF. The CDR3 DNA reads TGTGCCAGCAGCACCAACTTTGCAACTAATGAAAAACTGTTTTTT. The chain is built from TRBV27 and TRBJ1-4; D remains unclear. The germline V and J ends were trimmed by 6 bases and 0 bases, with 11 bases remaining between them. Germline loops: CDR1 MNHEY, CDR2 SMNVEV (reference sequence). This CDR3 region has 15 residues.